Below, 11 T cell receptor beta chains from the same sample are listed, as sequenced in a study of blood T cells in healthy people across ages. It was with a sample-barcoded 5' primer and a J-beta primer mix that a second PCR of roughly 7 to 12 cycles was run. MiXCR was run by TCRdb on the 5' RACE reads, yielding one entry per CDR3 protein. Of roughly 680,000 distinct CDR3 sequences in the sample, about 50% are singletons; the top ten hold approximately 13%. The sequencing sample was made of blood. These receptors originate from a woman of 80 years or more in good health.

A word on this clonotype: A clone one base away is much larger, so this may be a read error. The rearrangement joins TRBV7-2 to TRBJ1-5; unclear D gene. The CDR3 has 13 residues. Looked up from germline, CDR1 is SGHTA and CDR2 is FQGNSA. V was shortened by 3 bases and J by 6 bases, with 9 bases between the two germline ends. DNA for the CDR3: TGTGCCAGCAGCTTTTCTGGCAGTCAGCCCCAGCATTTT. It encodes CASSFSGSQPQHF.

The rearrangement links TRBV9 to TRBJ2-2; 10 positions agree with TRBD2. The ends lost 0 bases at V and 5 bases at J; junction bases unmatched: 7. CDR1 is SGDLS, CDR2 YYNGEE, per germline. The CDR3 runs to 17 residues. The CDR3 DNA reads as TGTGCCAGCAGCGTAGCCGAGCGGGGGGGTAGGACCGGGGAGCTGTTTTTT. Translation: CASSVAERGGRTGELFF. The variable domain in full, completed from reference TRBV9 and TRBJ2-2, reads DSGVTQTPKHLITATGQRVTLRCSPRSGDLSVYWYQQSLDQGLQFLIQYYNGEERAKGNILERFSAQQFPDLHSELNLSSLELGDSALYFCASSVAERGGRTGELFFGEGSRLTVL.

At least ten counts were recorded for this clonotype. The V call is TRBV11-2, the J call TRBJ2-1; D gene ambiguous. With 3 bases removed from V and 2 bases from J, the gap between germline ends came to 8 bases. Looked up from germline, CDR1 is SGHAT and CDR2 is FQNNGV. This CDR3 has 14 amino acids. As DNA, the CDR3 is TGTGCCAGCAGCTTTCTCCGGACCTACAATGAGCAGTTCTTC. Its translation: CASSFLRTYNEQFF.

The chain combines TRBV27 with TRBJ2-4; D gene unclear. The CDR3 extends over 14 amino acids. Looked up from germline, CDR1 is MNHEY and CDR2 is SMNVEV (reference sequence). V was cut by 5 bases and J by 4 bases, with 12 bases left in between. The CDR3 loop reads CASSVKGPKNIQYF. The DNA for the CDR3 is TGTGCCAGCAGTGTAAAGGGTCCGAAAAACATTCAGTACTTC.

The V and J genes are TRBV5-6 and TRBJ1-1, with D tentatively TRBD1 (5 bases). Per the germline V gene, CDR1 is SGHDT and CDR2 is YYEEEE. This CDR3 has 15 amino acids. V was clipped by 7 bases and J by 1 base, with 17 bases between them. The CDR3 loop is CASLARGRKNTEAFF. Here the CDR3 DNA reads TGTGCCAGCCTCGCCCGGGGCAGAAAGAACACTGAAGCTTTCTTT. Together with reference TRBV5-6 and TRBJ1-1, the CDR3 gives the full variable domain: DAGVTQSPTHLIKTRGQQVTLRCSPKSGHDTVSWYQQALGQGPQFIFQYYEEEERQRGNFPDRFSGHQFPNYSSELNVNALLLGDSALYLCASLARGRKNTEAFFGQGTRLTVV.

Regarding this clonotype: Possible read error: a much larger clone is one base away. The chain couples TRBV5-1 to TRBJ2-7; D might be TRBD1 (5 bases). Germline V CDR1 and CDR2: SGHRS, YFSETQ. V dropped 1 base and J dropped 2 bases, with 16 bases sitting between them. This CDR3 has 16 residues. The DNA for the CDR3 is TGCGCCAGCAGCTTGACCCCTGGGGCCAGGGCCTACGAGCAGTACTTC. Translating gives CASSLTPGARAYEQYF.

Ten or more counts support this clonotype. The V call is TRBV4-1, the J call TRBJ2-3; D is unclear. Germline V lookup: CDR1 MGHRA, CDR2 YSYEKL. The CDR3 covers 17 residues. Trimming cost V 0 bases and J 5 bases, with 18 bases left between them. The CDR3 DNA follows: TGCGCCAGCAGCCAAGATCCGAGGAGTAGTTTGGTAGATACGCAGTATTTT. Its translation: CASSQDPRSSLVDTQYF.

This clonotype has just a few counts. The V and J genes are TRBV6-6 and TRBJ2-7; D is undetermined. CDR3 size: 12 residues. CDR1 MNHNY and CDR2 SVGAGI come from the germline V gene (reference sequence). Between the trimmed V and J ends, which lost 2 bases and 2 bases, there was a span of 4 bases. The DNA for the CDR3 is TGTGCCAGCAGTTACAACACCTACGAGCAGTACTTC. It codes for CASSYNTYEQYF.

This chain joins TRBV18 and TRBJ2-1, with D tentatively TRBD1 (6 bases). V shed 3 bases and J shed 9 bases, with 15 bases lying between them. The CDR3 length is 14 residues. Germline V gives CDR1 KGHSH, CDR2 LQKENI. The CDR3 sequence is CASSPADRQVEQFF. The CDR3 DNA follows: TGTGCCAGCTCACCGGCCGACCGACAGGTTGAGCAGTTCTTC.

The chain recombines TRBV7-9 with TRBJ2-1, with D perhaps matching TRBD2 (5 bases). CDR1 and CDR2 (germline): SEHNR, FQNEAQ (reference sequence). The CDR3 loop spans 15 amino acids. The V end was cut by 1 base, the J end by 0 bases, with 7 bases between. The CDR3 bases are TGTGCCAGCAGCTTAGGGGAGAGCTCCTACAATGAGCAGTTCTTC. The encoded protein is CASSLGESSYNEQFF. Based on the CDR3 plus reference TRBV7-9 and TRBJ2-1, the full variable domain is DTGVSQNPRHKITKRGQNVTFRCDPISEHNRLYWYRQTLGQGPEFLTYFQNEAQLEKSRLLSDRFSAERPKGSFSTLEIQRTEQGDSAMYLCASSLGESSYNEQFFGPGTRLTVL.

This clonotype was detected only a few times. This chain joins TRBV18 and TRBJ1-3; 7 bases are shared with TRBD1. Germline V gene sequence: CDR1 KGHSH, CDR2 LQKENI. V lost 2 bases, J lost 0 bases, and 10 bases stayed unmatched. CDR3 length: 18 amino acids. CDR3 loop: CASSPATGTASSGNTIYF. The CDR3 nucleotides read TGTGCCAGCTCACCAGCGACCGGGACAGCGAGCTCTGGAAACACCATATATTTT. The variable domain in full, completed from reference TRBV18 and TRBJ1-3, reads NAGVMQNPRHLVRRRGQEARLRCSPMKGHSHVYWYRQLPEEGLKFMVYLQKENIIDESGMPKERFSAEFPKEGPSILRIQQVVRGDSAAYFCASSPATGTASSGNTIYFGEGSWLTVV.